A selection of T cell receptor beta chains follows, all from one sample in a study of T cell changes during pregnancy in multiple sclerosis. Assay used: immunoSEQ multiplex PCR; TCRdb lists only in-frame clones, some missing. The sample lists approximately 110,000 clones, about 89% occurring once. The sample was peripheral blood, taken after pregnancy. Receptor source: a female donor with multiple sclerosis, enrolled in a pregnancy study. Each CDR3 is given with its conserved first and last residue. D genes are given only for firm matches.

j_call	d_call	v_call	cdr3_aa
TRBJ1-1	.	TRBV10-3	CAITSDPRDTEAFF
TRBJ1-5	TRBD1	TRBV4-1	CASSQTGQGDNQPQHF
TRBJ2-3	.	TRBV6-5	CASSRLASDTQYF
TRBJ2-5	TRBD2	TRBV2	CASTRLAGAQGETQYF
TRBJ2-2	.	TRBV29-1	CSGGQYTGELFF
TRBJ1-6	.	TRBV6-1	CASRDSNSPLHF
TRBJ1-2	TRBD1	TRBV14	CASSQDRVIVFF
TRBJ1-4	TRBD1	TRBV29-1	CSGAQGRSEKLFF
TRBJ2-1	TRBD2	TRBV9	CASSPELAGTNNEQFF
TRBJ1-3	TRBD1	TRBV5-6	CASSSQGEANSGNTIYF
TRBJ1-6	.	TRBV25-1	CASTRGAVNSPLHF
TRBJ1-2	.	TRBV2	CASSEDFYGYTF
TRBJ2-3	.	TRBV4-1	CASSQQIEGVTDTQYF
TRBJ2-1	TRBD2	TRBV11-2	CASTTGGLGNEQFF
TRBJ2-2	.	TRBV9	CASSVLSDRELFF
TRBJ2-5	TRBD2	TRBV27	CASSLSRGESETQYF
TRBJ2-1	TRBD1	TRBV9	CASSLSGGSYNEQFF
TRBJ1-3	.	TRBV6-1	CASSETQGNTIYF
TRBJ2-7	.	TRBV7-8	CASSLRGYEQYF
TRBJ2-2	.	TRBV11-2	CASSLVQVRHTGELFF
TRBJ1-5	.	TRBV7-9	CASSFSEGNQPQHF
TRBJ2-7	.	TRBV21-1	CASSPHDRAHYEQYF
TRBJ2-3	TRBD2	TRBV7-9	CASSLLAGASDTQYF
TRBJ2-5	.	TRBV6-5	CASSLNSGQETQYF
TRBJ2-3	TRBD2	TRBV12-5	CAGSGGDTQYF
TRBJ2-5	TRBD1	TRBV19	CASSPRQGGYRETQYF
TRBJ1-5	.	TRBV27	CASSFGGKLHNQPQHF
TRBJ2-7	TRBD1	TRBV9	CASSVAGQGGASYEQYF
TRBJ2-7	.	TRBV9	CASSVAPSPFFVQYF
TRBJ2-1	.	TRBV5-6	CASSLTSFDEQFF
TRBJ2-4	TRBD2	TRBV27	CASSPGLAGAPKNIQYF
TRBJ2-5	.	TRBV28	CASMGGRLETQYF
TRBJ1-4	.	TRBV19	CASSTPPAESNEKLFF
TRBJ2-7	.	TRBV5-4	CASSLVPLNEQYF
TRBJ1-5	TRBD1	TRBV2	CASSDDRGRQPQHF
TRBJ1-3	TRBD1	TRBV19	CASSIGQAVSGNTIYF
TRBJ1-1	.	TRBV7-3	CASSATPGEAFF
TRBJ2-7	.	TRBV2	CASSLASSEQYF
TRBJ1-4	TRBD1	TRBV27	CASSLSYRGRTNEKLFF
TRBJ1-2	.	TRBV11-1	CASSLEGNYGYTF
TRBJ2-1	TRBD2	TRBV13	CASRPGGAPYNEQFF
TRBJ2-3	TRBD2	TRBV5-1	CASSLVGTSGGAEATQYF
TRBJ1-4	TRBD1	TRBV27	CASSPIGQGYEKLFF
TRBJ1-5	.	TRBV6-1	CASSVGLRGNQPQHF
TRBJ2-3	.	TRBV9	CASSTWTASDTQYF
TRBJ2-3	.	TRBV5-1	CASSPERLSGEDTQYF
TRBJ2-7	TRBD1	TRBV5-1	CASSQTGGSWEQYF
TRBJ2-1	TRBD2	TRBV2	CASLGSLAGYNEQFF